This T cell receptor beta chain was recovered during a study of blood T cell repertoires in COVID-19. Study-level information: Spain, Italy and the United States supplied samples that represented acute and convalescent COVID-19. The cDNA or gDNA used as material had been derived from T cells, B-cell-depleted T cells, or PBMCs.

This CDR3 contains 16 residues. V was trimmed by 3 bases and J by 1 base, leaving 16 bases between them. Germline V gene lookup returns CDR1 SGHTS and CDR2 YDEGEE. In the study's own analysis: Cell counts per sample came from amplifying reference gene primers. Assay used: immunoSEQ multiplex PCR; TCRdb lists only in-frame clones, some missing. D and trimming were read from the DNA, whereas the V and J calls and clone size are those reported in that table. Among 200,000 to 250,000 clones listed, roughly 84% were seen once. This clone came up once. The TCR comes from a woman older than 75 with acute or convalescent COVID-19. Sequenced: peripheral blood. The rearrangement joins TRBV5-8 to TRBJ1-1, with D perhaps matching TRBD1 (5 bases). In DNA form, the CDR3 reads TGTGCCAGCAGCTGGAGGGGCGGGGCAGCGAACACTGAAGCTTTCTTT. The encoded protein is CASSWRGGAANTEAFF.